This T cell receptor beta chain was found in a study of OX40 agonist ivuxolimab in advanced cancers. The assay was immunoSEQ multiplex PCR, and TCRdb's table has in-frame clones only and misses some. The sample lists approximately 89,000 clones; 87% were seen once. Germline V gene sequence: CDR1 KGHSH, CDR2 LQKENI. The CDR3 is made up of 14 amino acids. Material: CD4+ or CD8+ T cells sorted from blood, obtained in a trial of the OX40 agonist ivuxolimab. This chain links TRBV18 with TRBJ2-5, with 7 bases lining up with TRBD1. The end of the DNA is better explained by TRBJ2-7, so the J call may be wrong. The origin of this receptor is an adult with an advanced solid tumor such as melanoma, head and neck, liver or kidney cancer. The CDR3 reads CASSRQGKDYEQYF. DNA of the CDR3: TGTGCCAGCTCCAGACAGGGTAAGGACTACGAGCAGTACTTC.